This TCR beta chain was profiled in a study of immune heterogeneity within non-small cell lung tumors. For the study at large: The tumors comprised a few squamous cell carcinomas, around 10 non-squamous carcinomas and 1 not otherwise specified. Study-wide findings and caveats: Different patients shared few of their high-frequency T-cell receptor beta clonotypes. Recurrence of the same dominant CDR3 beta clonotypes was seen across tumor sites within a patient, and site-unique high-frequency clones were present alongside them.

The sample holds a few counts of this clonotype. Antigen: not known. This CDR3 is built from 14 residues. V shed 5 bases, J shed 5 bases, and the junction held 2 bases outside the gene matches. For the TCR beta CDR3, multiplex PCR with 32 V and 13 J primers performed the amplification. TCRdb re-called the multiplex PCR reads with MiXCR, one entry per CDR3 protein. The sample yields 30,000 to 40,000 distinct CDR3 sequences, around 26% seen once. Bulk tumor genomic DNA served as template, at 600 ng per sample. While surgery was under way, several biopsies spaced far apart were taken per primary tumor. Patients went through curative surgery, and their non-small cell lung cancer was untreated and newly diagnosed. Patients with newly diagnosed non-small cell lung cancer who underwent surgery with curative intent served as donors.

The sequencing input was lung tumor tissue. This receptor was identified in a man between 35 and 55 years old with non-small cell lung cancer. The gene calls are TRBV12-3 or TRBV12-4 and TRBJ1-4; 10 nucleotides match TRBD1. The DNA for the CDR3 is TGTGCCAGCAGTCCGGGACAGGGGAATGAAAAACTGTTTTTT. Translating it yields CASSPGQGNEKLFF.